This section outlines one T cell receptor (beta chain) sequence together with its context. This may stem from a read error, because a much larger clone lies one nucleotide away. The source of the sample is a study of radiation and T cells in renal cell carcinoma. Per the germline V gene, CDR1 is SGHVS and CDR2 is FQNEAQ. V lost 2 bases and J lost 5, with 0 bases in between. The CDR3 extends over 11 amino acids. Time point indicated: blood 2 weeks post-SBRT. Documented treatment: 15 Gy SBRT to primary tumor, nephrectomy 4 weeks later. Sequencing used immunoSEQ multiplex PCR; TCRdb keeps in-frame clones, though not all of them. This table holds tens of thousands of clones, roughly 72% found once.

The source is a man aged 60-69 years with renal cell carcinoma. The V gene is TRBV7-8, the J gene TRBJ2-2; no reliable D call. The source was blood, collected from a patient whose treatment included radiotherapy and nephrectomy. DNA of the CDR3: TGTGCCAGCAGCTTAACCGGGGAGCTGTTTTTT. It yields the protein CASSLTGELFF.